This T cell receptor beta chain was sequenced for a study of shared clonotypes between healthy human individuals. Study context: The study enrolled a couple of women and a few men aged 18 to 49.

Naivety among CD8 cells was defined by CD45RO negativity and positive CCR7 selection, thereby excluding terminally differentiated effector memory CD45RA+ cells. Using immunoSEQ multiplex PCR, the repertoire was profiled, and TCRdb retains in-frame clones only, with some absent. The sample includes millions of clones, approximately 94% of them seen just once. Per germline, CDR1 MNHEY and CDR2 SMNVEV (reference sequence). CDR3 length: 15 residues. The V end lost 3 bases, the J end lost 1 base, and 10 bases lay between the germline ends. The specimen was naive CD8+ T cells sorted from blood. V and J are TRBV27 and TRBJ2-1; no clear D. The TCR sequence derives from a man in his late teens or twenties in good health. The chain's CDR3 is CASSFGWGSYNEQFF. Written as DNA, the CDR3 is TGTGCCAGCAGTTTCGGGTGGGGTTCCTACAATGAGCAGTTCTTC.